The clone carrying this T cell receptor beta chain has just a few counts. V lost 0 bases, J lost 7 bases, and 9 bases lay in between. This CDR3 is built from 13 residues. The germline CDR1 and CDR2 sequences are KGHSH and LQKENI. This entry is derived from a study of blood T cell repertoires in COVID-19. Measured with immunoSEQ multiplex PCR; TCRdb has only the in-frame clones, and not every one. The sample contains over 250,000 clones, approximately 90% of which appear only once. This TCR was recovered from a man aged 35-49 years who had recovered from COVID-19. This chain connects TRBV18 to TRBJ1-1; D is uncertain. Sequencing was done on a sample of PBMCs or T cells enriched from blood (not recorded which). The CDR3 region is CASSPPNGVEAFF. In DNA, the CDR3 is TGTGCCAGCTCACCACCGAACGGTGTTGAAGCTTTCTTT.